This TCR beta chain was identified in a study of cytomegalovirus exposure and HLA in healthy donors. General study findings and limits: There were some V segments, including TRBV6-2 and TRBV6-3, excluded as indistinguishable. A previous analysis found most TCR beta V segments productive roughly 87% or roughly 30% of the time.

This clone was picked up a small number of times. Its antigen remains unknown. Deletions cut 0 bases from V and 2 bases from J, with 2 bases between. Germline CDR1 is MGHRA and CDR2 is YSYEKL. The CDR3 is 13 residues long. 60 Vbeta and 13 Jbeta primers were used in PCR. Assay: immunoSEQ multiplex PCR; the TCRdb copy retains only in-frame clones and omits some. The table has about 130,000 clones, about 8.9% seen once. The chain couples TRBV4-1 to TRBJ1-5; D not certain. The receptor was isolated from a man over 45 in good health and CMV-seronegative. The sample was PBMCs. The CDR3 coding sequence is TGCGCCAGCAGCCAAGACGGCAATCAGCCCCAGCATTTT. Its protein is CASSQDGNQPQHF.